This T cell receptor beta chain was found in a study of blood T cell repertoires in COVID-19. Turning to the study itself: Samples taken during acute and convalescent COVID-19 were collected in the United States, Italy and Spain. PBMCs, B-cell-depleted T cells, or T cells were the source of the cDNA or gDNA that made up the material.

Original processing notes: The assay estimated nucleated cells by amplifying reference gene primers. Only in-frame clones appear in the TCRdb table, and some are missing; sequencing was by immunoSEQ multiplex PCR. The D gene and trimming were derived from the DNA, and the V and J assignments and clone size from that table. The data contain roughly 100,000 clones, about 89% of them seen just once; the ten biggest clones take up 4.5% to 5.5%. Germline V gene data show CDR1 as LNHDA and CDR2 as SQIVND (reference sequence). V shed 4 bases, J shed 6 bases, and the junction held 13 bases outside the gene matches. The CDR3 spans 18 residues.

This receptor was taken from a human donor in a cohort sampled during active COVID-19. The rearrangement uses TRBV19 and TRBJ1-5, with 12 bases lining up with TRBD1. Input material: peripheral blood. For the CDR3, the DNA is TGTGCCAGTAGTAGCATCCCGGGACAGGGGGCCCCCGGTCAGCCCCAGCATTTT. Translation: CASSSIPGQGAPGQPQHF.